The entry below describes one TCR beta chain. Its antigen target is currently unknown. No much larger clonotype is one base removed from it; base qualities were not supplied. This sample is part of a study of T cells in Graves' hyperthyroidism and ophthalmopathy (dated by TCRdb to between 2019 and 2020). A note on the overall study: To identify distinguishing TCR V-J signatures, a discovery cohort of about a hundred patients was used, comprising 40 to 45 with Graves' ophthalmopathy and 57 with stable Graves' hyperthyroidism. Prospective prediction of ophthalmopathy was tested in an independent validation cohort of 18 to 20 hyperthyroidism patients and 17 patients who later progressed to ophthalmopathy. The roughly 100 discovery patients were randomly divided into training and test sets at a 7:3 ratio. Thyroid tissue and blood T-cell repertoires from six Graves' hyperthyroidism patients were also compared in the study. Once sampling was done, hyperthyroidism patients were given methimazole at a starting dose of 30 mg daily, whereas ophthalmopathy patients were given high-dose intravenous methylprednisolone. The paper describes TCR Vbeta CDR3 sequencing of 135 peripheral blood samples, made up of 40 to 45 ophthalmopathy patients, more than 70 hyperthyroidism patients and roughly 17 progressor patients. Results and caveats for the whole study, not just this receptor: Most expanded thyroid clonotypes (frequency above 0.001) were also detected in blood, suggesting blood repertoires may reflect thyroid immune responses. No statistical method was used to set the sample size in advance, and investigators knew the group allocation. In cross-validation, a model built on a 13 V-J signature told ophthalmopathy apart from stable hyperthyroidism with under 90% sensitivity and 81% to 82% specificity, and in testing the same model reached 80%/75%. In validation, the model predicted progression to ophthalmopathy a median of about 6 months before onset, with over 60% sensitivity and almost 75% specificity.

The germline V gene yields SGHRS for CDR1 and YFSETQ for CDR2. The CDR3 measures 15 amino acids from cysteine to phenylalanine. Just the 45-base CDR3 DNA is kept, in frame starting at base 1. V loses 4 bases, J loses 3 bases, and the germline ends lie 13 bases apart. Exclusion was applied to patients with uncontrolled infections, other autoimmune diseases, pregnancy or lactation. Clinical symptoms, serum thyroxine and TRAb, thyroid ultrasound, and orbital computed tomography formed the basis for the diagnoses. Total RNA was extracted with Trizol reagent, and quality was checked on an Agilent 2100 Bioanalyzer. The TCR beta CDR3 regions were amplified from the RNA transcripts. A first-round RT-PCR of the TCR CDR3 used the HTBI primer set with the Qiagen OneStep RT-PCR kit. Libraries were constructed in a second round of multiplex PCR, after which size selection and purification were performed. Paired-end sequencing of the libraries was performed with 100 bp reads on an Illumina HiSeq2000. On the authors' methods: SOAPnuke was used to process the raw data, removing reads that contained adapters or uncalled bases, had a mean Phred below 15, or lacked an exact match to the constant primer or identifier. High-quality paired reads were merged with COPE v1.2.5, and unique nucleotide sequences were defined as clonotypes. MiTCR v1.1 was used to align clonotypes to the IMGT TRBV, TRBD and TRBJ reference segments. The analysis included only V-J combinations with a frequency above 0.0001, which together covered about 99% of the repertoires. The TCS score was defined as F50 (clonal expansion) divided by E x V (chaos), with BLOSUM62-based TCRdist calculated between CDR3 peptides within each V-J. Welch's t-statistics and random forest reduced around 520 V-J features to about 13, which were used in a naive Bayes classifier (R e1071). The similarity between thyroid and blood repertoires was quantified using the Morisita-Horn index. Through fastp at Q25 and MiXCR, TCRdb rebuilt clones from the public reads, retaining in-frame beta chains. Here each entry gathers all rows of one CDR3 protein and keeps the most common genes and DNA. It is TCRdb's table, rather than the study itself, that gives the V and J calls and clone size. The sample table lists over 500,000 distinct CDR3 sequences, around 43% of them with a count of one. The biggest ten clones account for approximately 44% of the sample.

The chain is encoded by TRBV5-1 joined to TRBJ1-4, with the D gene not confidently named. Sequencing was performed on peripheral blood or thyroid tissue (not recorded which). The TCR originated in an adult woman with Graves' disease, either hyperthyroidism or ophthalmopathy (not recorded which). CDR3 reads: CASSPTWSPNEKLFF. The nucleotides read TGCGCCAGCAGCCCGACGTGGAGCCCTAATGAAAAACTGTTTTTT.